This is a list of T cell receptor beta chains from one sample in a study of blood T cells in healthy people across ages. TCRdb used MiXCR to reprocess the 5' RACE reads, holding one entry per CDR3 protein. The profile shows 600,000 or so distinct CDR3 sequences, roughly 31% of them singletons. Sequenced: blood. Receptor source: a woman of 80 years or more in good health. Both conserved end residues are part of each CDR3. Fields, in order: D gene, clone size, V gene, J gene, CDR3 DNA, CDR3 protein. D genes are given only for firm matches. Clone size, where shown, is once, few, many, or a class for clones that have expanded.

NA,many,TRBV4-3,TRBJ2-7,TGCGCCAGCAGACAAGGGATAGCCACCTACAAGCAGTACTTC,CASRQGIATYKQYF
TRBD1,NA,TRBV4-1,TRBJ2-1,TGCGCCAGCAGCCAAGAGAGTTTGGGGACAGGTAGTGAGACCCAGTTCTTC,CASSQESLGTGSETQFF
TRBD2,NA,TRBV4-2,TRBJ2-5,TGTGCCAGCAGCCAAGATCTGGCTAGCGGGGGGGCGGAGACCCAGTACTTC,CASSQDLASGGAETQYF
TRBD1,many,TRBV3-1,TRBJ2-7,TGTGCCAGCAGCCAAGGGGACAGGAGACGTTTTGCCGAGCAGTACTTC,CASSQGDRRRFAEQYF
TRBD1,NA,TRBV12-3/TRBV12-4,TRBJ2-6,TGTGCCAGCAGTAACCACCGGGACAGCGGCTCTGGGGCCAACGTCCTGACTTTC,CASSNHRDSGSGANVLTF
TRBD2,many,TRBV5-1,TRBJ2-7,TGCGCCAGCAGCTTACCTAGCGGCATGAATGAGCAGTACTTC,CASSLPSGMNEQYF
NA,few,TRBV14,TRBJ1-2,TGTGCCAGCAGCCAAGCCTACGTTGGGGCTGGCTACACCTTC,CASSQAYVGAGYTF
TRBD2,NA,TRBV12-3/TRBV12-4,TRBJ2-7,TGTGCCAGCAGTCCTAAACTAGCGGGAGCGTATTACGAGCAGTACTTC,CASSPKLAGAYYEQYF
NA,few,TRBV21-1,TRBJ2-3,TGTGCCAGCAGCACTGACGGCTCAGATACGCAGTATTTT,CASSTDGSDTQYF
TRBD1,few,TRBV27,TRBJ2-2,TGTGCCAGCAGTTTTGGACAGGGGAACACCGGGGAGCTGTTTTTT,CASSFGQGNTGELFF
NA,many,TRBV15,TRBJ2-5,TGTGCCACCAGCAAGCCGGTCGACCGGGGAGAGACCCAGTACTTC,CATSKPVDRGETQYF
TRBD2,many,TRBV11-2,TRBJ2-5,TGTGCCAGCAGCCGCCGGGGACTAGCGGGGAAAGAGACCCAGTACTTC,CASSRRGLAGKETQYF
NA,NA,TRBV12-3/TRBV12-4,TRBJ1-2,TGTGTCAGCAGTTCGGGACGGCTCACCTTC,CVSSSGRLTF
TRBD1,NA,TRBV30,TRBJ1-4,TGTGCCTGGAGTCCGGACAGGGTGGGCGAAAAACTGTTTTTT,CAWSPDRVGEKLFF
NA,NA,TRBV5-1,TRBJ2-3,TGCGCCGGCAGCTTGGATGGGGGGGCCACAGATACGCAGTATTTT,CAGSLDGGATDTQYF
TRBD2,many,TRBV7-2,TRBJ2-1,TGTGCCAGCAGCCAAATAACCACACTCGGGCTAGCGGGGGTTGGGAATGAGCAGTTCTTC,CASSQITTLGLAGVGNEQFF
NA,NA,TRBV6-2/TRBV6-3,TRBJ2-7,TGTGCCAGCAGTTACGGTAGCGGACCCTACGAGCAGTACTTC,CASSYGSGPYEQYF
NA,many,TRBV4-1,TRBJ2-1,TGCGCCAGCAGCCTCCCAGGGGGACTCGGAAGGAATGAGCAGTTCTTC,CASSLPGGLGRNEQFF
NA,many,TRBV15,TRBJ2-3,TGTGCCACCAGCAGAGAGTCGGCAGGCCCCGATACGCAGTATTTT,CATSRESAGPDTQYF
TRBD1,NA,TRBV5-1,TRBJ2-7,TGCGCCAGCAACTTGGTAGGGACAGTCTCCTACGAGCAGTACTTC,CASNLVGTVSYEQYF
NA,many,TRBV20-1,TRBJ2-5,TGCAGTGCTAATGCCGGGGGGCACGAGACCCAGTACTTC,CSANAGGHETQYF
NA,many,TRBV4-2,TRBJ1-1,TGTGCCAGCAGCCAAGAGCGGGACACTGAAGCTTTCTTT,CASSQERDTEAFF
NA,NA,TRBV3-1,TRBJ1-6,TGTGCCAGCAGCCGTGTCTCCTATAATTCACCCCTCCACTTT,CASSRVSYNSPLHF
NA,NA,TRBV7-2,TRBJ2-5,TGTGCCAGCAGCTCGAGACAGGCAAAAGAGACCCAGTACTTC,CASSSRQAKETQYF
NA,NA,TRBV5-1,TRBJ1-5,TGCGCCAGCAGCTTGCAGGGATCGGGTCAGCCCCAGCATTTT,CASSLQGSGQPQHF
NA,few,TRBV12-3/TRBV12-4,TRBJ2-5,TGTGCCAGCAGTTTAAGAGGGGTTCGGTATCACAATGAGCAGTACTTC,CASSLRGVRYHNEQYF
NA,few,TRBV20-1,TRBJ2-5,TGCAGTGCTAGGACGAGACAGGCTCAAGAGACCCAGTACTTC,CSARTRQAQETQYF
NA,many,TRBV29-1,TRBJ1-1,TGCAGCGTTGGAGATAAGGGACTGAGGGGCACTGAAGCTTTCTTT,CSVGDKGLRGTEAFF
TRBD1,many,TRBV10-3,TRBJ2-1,TGTGCCATCAGTATACAGGGGTGGGCGTTCTTC,CAISIQGWAFF
TRBD1,few,TRBV20-1,TRBJ1-1,TGCAGTGCTCCTGACAGGGGTCGTTGGGGAACTGAAGCTTTCTTT,CSAPDRGRWGTEAFF
TRBD2,many,TRBV15,TRBJ2-1,TGTGCCACCAGTGACACCGGGACTAGCGGTTACAATGAGCAGTTCTTC,CATSDTGTSGYNEQFF
NA,few,TRBV6-5,TRBJ2-1,TGTGCCGGCAGCCTACTGGGCAATGAGCAGTTCTTC,CAGSLLGNEQFF
NA,NA,TRBV20-1,TRBJ1-5,TGCAGTGCACAGTATAGCAATCAGCCCCAGCATTTT,CSAQYSNQPQHF
NA,many,TRBV6-5,TRBJ2-7,TGTGCCAGCAGTTACTCGAGACGGAGCTCCTACGAGCAGTACTTC,CASSYSRRSSYEQYF
NA,many,TRBV14,TRBJ2-7,TGTGCCAGCAGCCCGCCGGGACCGCTCCGCCGCGAGCAGTACTTC,CASSPPGPLRREQYF
NA,NA,TRBV30,TRBJ1-3,TGTGCCTGGAGTAAGGCGTTCTCTGGAAACACCATATATTTT,CAWSKAFSGNTIYF
NA,many,TRBV30,TRBJ1-1,TGTGCCTGGAGAAGGGGGAACACTGAAGCTTTCTTT,CAWRRGNTEAFF
TRBD1,many,TRBV5-6,TRBJ2-4,TGTGCCAGCAGCGGCCAGGACAGGGGAGTAGCCCAGTACTTC,CASSGQDRGVAQYF
NA,many,TRBV4-2,TRBJ1-2,TGTGCCAGCAGCCAAGATCGTAGGACCGAATATGGCTACACCTTC,CASSQDRRTEYGYTF
NA,few,TRBV12-3/TRBV12-4,TRBJ1-6,TGTGCCAGCAGTTTAGTAGGGGCAAGGAAGTCACCCCTCCACTTT,CASSLVGARKSPLHF
NA,NA,TRBV20-1,TRBJ2-7,TGCAGTGCTAGCGTGGAATACGAGCAGTACTTC,CSASVEYEQYF
NA,many,TRBV29-1,TRBJ1-2,TGCAGCGTTGGGGTATTCAAGTCCTCTTATGGCTACACCTTC,CSVGVFKSSYGYTF
TRBD1,once,TRBV7-3,TRBJ2-6,TGTGCCAGCAGCTCCCCAACAGGGGCGTGGGGGGCCAACGTCCTGACTTTC,CASSSPTGAWGANVLTF
NA,NA,TRBV7-2,TRBJ1-5,TGTGCCAGCAGCTTAGGACAGTATCAGCCCCAGCATTTT,CASSLGQYQPQHF
TRBD1,few,TRBV18,TRBJ1-5,TGTGCCAGCTCACTTACCCGGACAGGGCATAATCAGCCCCAGCATTTT,CASSLTRTGHNQPQHF
TRBD2,NA,TRBV5-1,TRBJ2-1,TGCGCCAGCAGCTTGGCCAAGGGTAGCGGGCACTACAATGAGCAGTTCTTC,CASSLAKGSGHYNEQFF
NA,many,TRBV4-2,TRBJ1-2,TGTGCCAGCAGCCGTTCAGACGGCACCTATGGCTACACCTTC,CASSRSDGTYGYTF
NA,NA,TRBV5-6,TRBJ1-6,TGTGCCAGCAGCTTTCAGGGGTCCAAATCCTCACCCCTCCACTTT,CASSFQGSKSSPLHF
NA,many,TRBV20-1,TRBJ2-7,TGCAGTGCTAGAGATCTCGCCTACGAGCAGTACTTC,CSARDLAYEQYF
TRBD1,many,TRBV7-2,TRBJ2-7,TGTGCCAGCAGCTTCAGGGGGTCCCCCTACGAGCAGTACTTC,CASSFRGSPYEQYF
NA,many,TRBV9,TRBJ1-2,TGTGCCAGCAGCTTAACCGGGACTCCCAACTATGGCTACACCTTC,CASSLTGTPNYGYTF
NA,many,TRBV7-6,TRBJ1-4,TGTGCCAGCAGCTTAGCCGGGGGTGAAAAACTGTTTTTT,CASSLAGGEKLFF
TRBD1,NA,TRBV7-2,TRBJ1-2,TGTGCCAGCAGCCCGGGACAGACTTCCTATGGCTACACCTTC,CASSPGQTSYGYTF
TRBD2,many,TRBV24-1,TRBJ2-1,TGTGCCACCCGGAAAGCGGGGGGTTACAATGAGCAGTTCTTC,CATRKAGGYNEQFF
NA,few,TRBV5-1,TRBJ1-4,TGCGCCAGCAGCTTGGGCTGGGAGGAAAAACTGTTTTTT,CASSLGWEEKLFF